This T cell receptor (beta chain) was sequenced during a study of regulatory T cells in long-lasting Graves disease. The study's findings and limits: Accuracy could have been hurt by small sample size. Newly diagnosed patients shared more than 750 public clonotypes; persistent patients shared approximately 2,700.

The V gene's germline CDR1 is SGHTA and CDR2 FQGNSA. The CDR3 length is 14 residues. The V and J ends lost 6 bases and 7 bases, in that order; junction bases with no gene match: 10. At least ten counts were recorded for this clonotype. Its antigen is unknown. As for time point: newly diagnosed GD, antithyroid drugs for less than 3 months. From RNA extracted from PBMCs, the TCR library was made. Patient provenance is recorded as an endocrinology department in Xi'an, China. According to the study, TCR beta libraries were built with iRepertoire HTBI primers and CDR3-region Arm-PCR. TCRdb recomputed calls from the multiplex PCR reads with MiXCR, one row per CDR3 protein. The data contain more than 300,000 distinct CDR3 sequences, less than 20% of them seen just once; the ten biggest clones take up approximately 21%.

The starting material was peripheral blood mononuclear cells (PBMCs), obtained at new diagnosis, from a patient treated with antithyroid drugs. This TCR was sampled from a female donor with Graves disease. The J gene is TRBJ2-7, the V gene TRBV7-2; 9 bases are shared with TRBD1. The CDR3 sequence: CASRRPGQGREQYF. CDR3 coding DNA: TGTGCCAGCAGACGTCCGGGACAGGGCAGGGAGCAGTACTTC.